This entry features one T cell receptor (beta chain) sequence. Many counts were recorded for this clonotype. The target of this receptor is not known. The input lacks base qualities; no much larger clone sits a single base away. The sample comes from a study of regulatory T cells in long-lasting Graves disease (dated by TCRdb to about 2021). With regard to the full study: Persistent Graves' disease meant more than 5 years of antithyroid drug treatment with TSH receptor autoantibodies that stayed positive. Patients with persistent Graves' disease were compared with patients with newly diagnosed Graves' disease using TCR sequencing and RNA sequencing of peripheral blood. The study was conducted in China and was registered as a clinical trial. TCR sequencing covered some 13 persistent and some 20 newly diagnosed Graves' disease patients, around 33 samples in total. In the clinical cohort, patients with persistent Graves' disease had used antithyroid drugs for an average of around 9.3 years. Summary of the overall study and its limitations: Peripheral blood alone was examined, since thyroid tissue, which constituted the primary lesion, could not be accessed. Sequencing and analysis were restricted to the TCR beta chain. The authors acknowledged the small sample size as a limitation that may reduce accuracy. A larger number of public clonotypes was shared among persistent patients (fewer than 3,000) than among newly diagnosed patients (approximately 930). Preferential use of TRBV28, TRBJ1-2 and TRBJ2-5 was observed in persistent disease, whereas TRBV20-1 and TRBJ2-1 were favored in newly diagnosed disease. Compared with newly diagnosed patients, persistent Graves' disease patients had lower TCR Shannon entropy and fewer highly expanded clones, which suggests clonal expansion.

The cysteine opens and the phenylalanine closes a CDR3 of 14 amino acids. Of the read, only the CDR3 DNA is kept; its 42 bases are in frame from base 1. Via the germline V gene, CDR1 is SGHRS and CDR2 YFSETQ. After removal of 2 bases from V and 5 bases from J, the junction retains 4 bases not matched to a gene. Library generation was performed with multiplex PCR. The data were produced on an Illumina HiSeq 4000. To build TCR beta libraries, CDR3 regions were amplified by Arm-PCR using iRepertoire HTBI primers. Before sequencing, the PCR products went through gel purification. On the authors' methods: Gene usage analysis of CDR3 amino acid clonotypes relied on the approximately 60 TRBV and 12 to 15 TRBJ segments identified across samples. COPE and FqMerger were used to merge the filtered high-quality paired reads into contigs. BLAST was used to align contigs to IMGT TRBV, TRBD and TRBJ reference genes, with CDR3 defined following IMGT. Clonotypes above 0.1% frequency were classified as highly expanded clones. Shannon entropy served as the measure of repertoire diversity, while the Gini coefficient captured V-J evenness. A clonotype was considered public if more than one individual shared it. TCRdb took the public reads, trimmed them with fastp at Q25, ran MiXCR for clone calling and kept in-frame beta chains. One record per CDR3 amino acid sequence lists the most common genes and DNA. These V and J calls derive from TCRdb rather than the authors' analysis. This sample has 300,000 to 350,000 distinct CDR3 sequences in its table, and around 19% of those were observed once. The ten largest make up around 30% of the sample.

According to the study, the label for this sample's time point signals: persistent/refractory GD, antithyroid drugs over 5 years with positive TRAb. For both TCR sequencing and RNA sequencing, RNA was extracted from PBMCs in TRIzol. The diagnosis of Graves' disease followed American Thyroid Association guidelines. The patients came from an endocrinology department in Xi'an, China. Each patient gave roughly 8.4 milliliters of peripheral blood, collected in an EDTA anticoagulant tube. Ficoll Paque Plus density gradient separation was used to isolate PBMCs, and no further T cell sorting was performed. An Agilent 2100 Bioanalyzer and agarose gel were used to check RNA quality, and a NanoDrop 2000 was used to measure RNA concentration.

The source was peripheral blood mononuclear cells (PBMCs), collected when the disease was refractory, from a patient treated with antithyroid drugs. This receptor was identified in a female donor with Graves disease. This chain joins TRBV5-1 to TRBJ2-7; TRBD1 lines up with 10 middle nucleotides. The CDR3 protein is CASSFRDRGNEQYF. The nucleotide sequence reads TGCGCCAGCAGCTTCAGGGACAGGGGAAACGAGCAGTACTTC.